Below are 5 T cell receptor beta chains sequenced from a single sample in a study of T cell responses to AZD1222 COVID-19 vaccine (dated by TCRdb to the early 2020s). Receptors were amplified or captured by the immunoSEQ multiplex PCR assay. The source is immuneACCESS, and TCRdb retained only in-frame sequences with V and J called. Part of the clones is not carried over; for the studies checked, unresolved V genes explain less than half of this, and the remainder is unexplained. A total of roughly 120,000 clones appear in this sample, roughly 84% of them only once. 7.5% of the sample belongs to the ten largest clones. This specimen's time point label, interpreted: baseline before first vaccination. This sample comprised peripheral blood, obtained on day 0 of AZD1222 vaccination. The receptors were sampled from an adult in good health.

The rearrangement uses TRBV5-6 and TRBJ1-2, with no clear D. The CDR3 has 13 residues. Deletions cut 1 base from V and 0 bases from J, with 4 bases between. Germline loops: CDR1 SGHDT, CDR2 YYEEEE. This CDR3 is CASSLWSNYGYTF. CDR3 DNA: TGTGCCAGCAGCTTGTGGTCTAACTATGGCTACACCTTC.

The chain uses TRBV3-1 (or the pseudogene TRBV3-2) and TRBJ2-7, with a weak D call TRBD2 (5 bases). The CDR3 loop spans 13 amino acids. Looked up from germline, CDR1 is LGHDT and CDR2 is YNNKEL (reference sequence). V was trimmed by 4 bases and J by 2 bases, leaving 9 bases between them. The CDR3, as DNA: TGTGCCAGCAGCCTGAGGGCCGCCTACGAGCAGTACTTC. It codes for CASSLRAAYEQYF.

The chain combines TRBV28 with TRBJ1-2; no definite D call. This CDR3 comprises 12 residues. Per the germline V gene, CDR1 is MDHEN and CDR2 is SYDVKM. Trimming pared 5 bases from V and 5 bases from J, leaving 9 bases between. CDR3 bases: TGTGCCAGCAGTGAGCGTCGATATGGCTACACCTTC. Translation: CASSERRYGYTF.

This chain joins TRBV19 and TRBJ2-5; the D gene is possibly TRBD2 (5 bases). V was pared by 1 base and J by 5 bases, with 8 bases between. This CDR3 contains 13 residues. Germline-derived CDR1 and CDR2 are LNHDA and SQIVND (reference sequence). As DNA, the CDR3 is TGTGCCAGTAGTATAGGAGGGATGGAGACCCAGTACTTC. This gives the protein CASSIGGMETQYF.

The J gene is TRBJ1-1, the V gene TRBV27; D gene unclear. Germline assignment: CDR1 MNHEY and CDR2 SMNVEV (reference sequence). This CDR3 spans 13 amino acids. V was cut by 5 bases and J by 1 base, with 8 bases left in between. The CDR3 reads CASSPSGNTEAFF. DNA for the CDR3: TGTGCCAGCAGTCCTTCCGGGAACACTGAAGCTTTCTTT.